The present entry profiles one T cell receptor beta chain with its context. V shed 4 bases and J shed 4 bases, with 9 bases lying between them. The CDR3 sequence is 13 residues long. The germline CDR1 and CDR2 sequences are SGHRS and YFSETQ. Study processing details: Reference gene primer amplification yielded estimated nucleated cell counts. Sequencing was performed with immunoSEQ multiplex PCR; in TCRdb, only in-frame clones are kept and a portion is missing. D and trimming come from the DNA, and the V and J calls and clone size come from that table. The sample includes 120,000 or so clones, around 87% seen only once; the top ten take approximately 4%. The sample is drawn from a study of blood T cell repertoires in COVID-19.

This chain uses TRBV5-1 with TRBJ2-1, with D perhaps TRBD1 (5 bases). The sample was peripheral blood. This TCR was recovered from a woman aged 55-70 years with acute or convalescent COVID-19. CDR3 bases: TGCGCCAGCAGCACCGGACAATACAATGAGCAGTTCTTC. The encoded protein is CASSTGQYNEQFF.